What follows are 25 T cell receptor beta chains derived from one specimen sequenced in a study of blood T cell repertoires in COVID-19. Clones were sequenced by immunoSEQ multiplex PCR, and TCRdb holds only the in-frame ones, with some missing. Counted here are approximately 110,000 clones, approximately 87% occurring once; the ten biggest clones make up roughly 20%. The sequencing sample was made of peripheral blood. These receptors were taken from a woman aged 60-75 years with acute or convalescent COVID-19.

The chain is built from TRBV7-9 and TRBJ2-1; TRBD1 matches 11 bases. Per germline, CDR1 SEHNR and CDR2 FQNEAQ (reference sequence). Germline trimming cut 5 bases from V and 8 bases from J; bases unmatched to any gene: 2. The length of the CDR3 is 13 residues. CDR3 DNA sequence: TGTGCCAGCAGCGCGGACAGGGGGCATGAGCAGTTCTTC. Encoded protein: CASSADRGHEQFF.

The chain has TRBV6-2 or TRBV6-3 and TRBJ2-7; 10 bases are shared with TRBD2. V was pared by 4 bases and J by 2 bases, with 2 bases of the junction left unmatched. Germline assignment: CDR1 MNHEY and CDR2 SVGEGT. The CDR3 spans 14 residues. CDR3 protein: CASSLAGGTYEQYF. In nucleotides, the CDR3 is TGTGCCAGCAGTTTAGCGGGGGGAACCTACGAGCAGTACTTC.

The V call is TRBV19, the J call TRBJ1-5, with 8 bases aligning to TRBD1. This CDR3 comprises 15 residues. The V gene end was trimmed by 9 bases and the J gene end by 2 bases; junction bases not matched to a gene: 9. Per the germline V gene, CDR1 is LNHDA and CDR2 is SQIVND (reference sequence). The CDR3 loop is CASRQGPLGNQPQHF. The CDR3 DNA is TGTGCCAGCAGACAGGGGCCTTTGGGCAATCAGCCCCAGCATTTT.

This chain connects TRBV2 to TRBJ1-2, with a weak D call TRBD1 (6 bases). The germline CDR1 and CDR2 sequences are SNHLY and FYNNEI. The CDR3 contains 15 residues. V shed 1 base and J shed 4 bases, with 13 bases lying between them. This CDR3 reads CASSEEGGRIYGYTF. CDR3 bases: TGTGCCAGCAGTGAAGAAGGGGGTAGGATCTATGGCTACACCTTC.

V and J are TRBV27 and TRBJ1-6, with D hard to call. Between the trimmed V and J ends, which lost 5 bases and 8 bases, there was a span of 16 bases. This CDR3 contains 15 residues. Germline CDR1 MNHEY, CDR2 SMNVEV (reference sequence). This chain's CDR3 is CASSEDGSAHSPLHF. CDR3 in DNA: TGTGCCAGCAGTGAGGATGGGTCGGCCCATTCACCCCTCCACTTT.

This sequence joins TRBV15 and TRBJ2-1; 7 bases agree with TRBD1. The germline V gene encodes CDR1 LNHNV and CDR2 YYDKDF (reference sequence). Trimming cost V 3 bases and J 8 bases; bases outside gene matches: 10. The CDR3 contains 15 residues. In nucleotides, the CDR3 is TGTGCCACCAGCAGTTCCAGGGGGAACAACGATGAGCAGTTCTTC. The encoded protein is CATSSSRGNNDEQFF.

This sequence joins TRBV29-1 and TRBJ2-5, with D perhaps matching TRBD1 (7 bases). The CDR3 sequence is 12 residues long. V was shortened by 3 bases and J by 3 bases, with 8 bases between the two germline ends. Germline lookup yields CDR1 SQVTM and CDR2 ANQGSEA. CDR3 DNA: TGCAGCGTTGACAGGGGGGAAGAGACCCAGTACTTC. Protein sequence: CSVDRGEETQYF.

Here the CDR3 reads CASSLRDSYGYTF. CDR3 coding DNA: TGTGCCAGCAGTTTGAGGGATAGCTATGGCTACACCTTC. The chain links TRBV27 to TRBJ1-2; D is ambiguous. This CDR3 contains 13 residues. V was pared by 3 bases and J by 4 bases, with 9 bases between. Germline CDR1 MNHEY, CDR2 SMNVEV (reference sequence).

This clone appeared a few times. The rearrangement links TRBV6-5 to TRBJ2-7; TRBD1 matches 7 bases. This CDR3 is 16 amino acids long. CDR1 is MNHEY and CDR2 is SVGAGI in the germline V gene. With 0 bases clipped from V and 3 bases from J, the junction kept 8 bases outside the gene matches. This chain's CDR3 is CASSYSSGRGSYEQYF. The CDR3 DNA follows: TGTGCCAGCAGTTACTCGAGTGGCAGGGGGAGCTACGAGCAGTACTTC.

The CDR3 spells CASSPRSGSNYGYTF. CDR3 nucleotide sequence: TGTGCCAGCTCACCACGGAGCGGTTCGAACTATGGCTACACCTTC. This sequence joins TRBV18 and TRBJ1-2; D remains unclear. The germline CDR1 and CDR2 sequences are KGHSH and LQKENI. The CDR3 is 15 amino acids. V lost 1 base and J 2 bases, leaving 11 bases between the germline ends.

V gene TRBV12-3 or TRBV12-4 combines with J gene TRBJ1-4; D remains unclear. The CDR3 runs 12 residues. Trimming took 6 bases from V and 7 from J, leaving 9 bases between them. CDR3 in amino acids: CASRLDIEKLFF. The DNA of the CDR3 is TGTGCCAGCAGGCTTGACATTGAAAAACTGTTTTTT.

The J gene is TRBJ1-6, the V gene TRBV5-5; TRBD1 aligns across 10 bases. There are 14 residues in the CDR3. Germline assignment: CDR1 SGHKS and CDR2 YYEKEE (reference sequence). Trimming at V came to 4 bases and at J to 8 bases, leaving 3 bases not matched to a gene. CDR3 DNA sequence: TGTGCCAGCAGCCCGGACAGGGGGGATTCACCCCTCCACTTT. Translated: CASSPDRGDSPLHF.

In its sample, this clone was seen once. The chain is built from TRBV19 and TRBJ1-1; possibly TRBD1 for D (6 bases). V shed 2 bases and J shed 0 bases, with 13 bases lying between them. The CDR3 spans 16 residues. CDR1 is LNHDA, CDR2 SQIVND, per germline (reference sequence). CDR3 region: CASSIPDRQMNTEAFF. CDR3 nucleotides: TGTGCCAGTAGTATACCCGACAGGCAGATGAACACTGAAGCTTTCTTT.

The J gene is TRBJ1-6, the V gene TRBV28; TRBD1 matches at 8 bases. This CDR3 is built from 15 residues. The germline V gene encodes CDR1 MDHEN and CDR2 SYDVKM. J gave up 7 bases and V 6 bases, and 8 bases lay outside the gene matches. CDR3 bases: TGTGCCAGCAGCACCGCGGGACAGGACAATTCACCCCTCCACTTT. Amino acid sequence: CASSTAGQDNSPLHF.

The chain combines TRBV11-2 with TRBJ1-1; D possibly corresponds to TRBD1 (5 bases). V was clipped by 3 bases and J by 1 base, with 12 bases between them. The CDR3 contains 15 residues. CDR1 is SGHAT, CDR2 FQNNGV, per germline. CDR3 DNA: TGTGCCAGCAGCTTGTCTCGGGGGGGGAACACTGAAGCTTTCTTT. Residues: CASSLSRGGNTEAFF.

The chain recombines TRBV7-2 with TRBJ2-2; 9 nucleotides match TRBD2. The CDR3 loop spans 17 amino acids. V trimming: 5 bases; J trimming: 6 bases; junction bases outside the gene matches: 13. Per germline, CDR1 SGHTA and CDR2 FQGNSA. The CDR3 region has the DNA TGTGCCAGCAGCCCCCAGTTTAGCCTAGCGGGACCCGGGGAGCTGTTTTTT. Its protein is CASSPQFSLAGPGELFF.

The CDR3 sequence: CATSVNLRDNEQFF. CDR3 DNA sequence: TGTGCCACCAGTGTTAACCTCAGGGACAATGAGCAGTTCTTC. The chain combines TRBV24-1 with TRBJ2-1, with D maybe TRBD1 (5 bases). CDR1 and CDR2 from the germline V gene are KGHDR and SFDVKD. Trimming left V 5 bases short and J 5 bases short, with 12 bases between. This CDR3 is built from 14 residues.

About this clone itself: Other DNA sequences in this sample translate to the same CDR3. The chain combines TRBV30 with TRBJ1-4, with D unclear. The V end was cut by 2 bases, the J end by 5 bases, with 6 bases between. The CDR3 is 12 amino acids. Looked up from germline, CDR1 is GTSNPN and CDR2 is SVGIG (reference sequence). CDR3 loop: CAWSSRNEKLFF. The CDR3 DNA reads as TGTGCCTGGAGTTCCCGGAATGAAAAACTGTTTTTT.

This chain uses TRBV2 with TRBJ1-1, with a possible D match to TRBD1 (6 bases). The germline V and J ends were trimmed by 9 bases and 0 bases, with 17 bases remaining between them. Germline CDR1 is SNHLY and CDR2 is FYNNEI. The CDR3 extends over 15 amino acids. The CDR3 coding sequence is TGTGCCAGTTACAGGGAGAAGGGCATGAACACTGAAGCTTTCTTT. Translated, it gives CASYREKGMNTEAFF. Full variable domain (missing parts from reference TRBV2 and TRBJ1-1): EPEVTQTPSHQVTQMGQEVILRCVPISNHLYFYWYRQILGQKVEFLVSFYNNEISEKSEIFDDQFSVERPDGSNFTLKIRSTKLEDSAMYFCASYREKGMNTEAFFGQGTRLTVV.

The J gene is TRBJ2-5, the V gene TRBV6-1; possible D gene TRBD1, 5 bases. Between the trimmed V and J ends, which lost 2 bases and 4 bases, there was a span of 11 bases. The germline CDR1 and CDR2 sequences are MNHNS and SASEGT. There are 14 residues in the CDR3. The CDR3 bases are TGTGCCAGCAGTGAATATGCAGGGCCAGAGACCCAGTACTTC. Translation: CASSEYAGPETQYF.

The chain couples TRBV3-1 (or the pseudogene TRBV3-2) to TRBJ2-7, with D tentatively TRBD2 (6 bases). Trimming took 1 base from V and 6 from J, leaving 19 bases between them. Germline loops: CDR1 LGHDT, CDR2 YNNKEL (reference sequence). CDR3 length: 16 residues. CDR3 region: CASSQVRPGVTGEQYF. In DNA form, the CDR3 reads TGTGCCAGCAGCCAAGTCCGGCCGGGAGTAACGGGCGAGCAGTACTTC.

The chain is built from TRBV7-9 and TRBJ1-5; 8 bases are shared with TRBD1. This CDR3 is built from 18 residues. Germline V CDR1 and CDR2: SEHNR, FQNEAQ (reference sequence). V was clipped by 1 base and J by 3 bases; unmatched bases: 11. CDR3 residues: CASSLVSGQGRHNQPQHF. Written as DNA, the CDR3 is TGTGCCAGCAGCTTAGTTAGCGGACAGGGCCGCCACAATCAGCCCCAGCATTTT.

This sequence joins TRBV4-1 and TRBJ2-6; 8 bases are shared with TRBD1. The CDR3 has 18 amino acids. V was pared by 1 base and J by 4 bases, with 9 bases of the junction left unmatched. Germline V lookup: CDR1 MGHRA, CDR2 YSYEKL. The CDR3 loop is CASSQGSGQVSGANVLTF. Here the CDR3 DNA reads TGCGCCAGCAGCCAAGGATCGGGACAGGTTTCCGGGGCCAACGTCCTGACTTTC.

The V call is TRBV4-1, the J call TRBJ1-2; the D gene is possibly TRBD1 (5 bases). The CDR3 runs to 16 residues. Trimming took 0 bases from V and 4 from J, leaving 15 bases between them. CDR1 is MGHRA and CDR2 is YSYEKL in the germline V gene. CDR3 sequence: CASSQDENTGVYGYTF. As DNA, the CDR3 is TGCGCCAGCAGCCAAGATGAAAATACAGGAGTCTATGGCTACACCTTC.

CDR3 loop: CASSLSQGVTEQFF. CDR3 nucleotide sequence: TGTGCCAGCAGTTTATCGCAGGGGGTAACAGAGCAGTTCTTC. This chain uses TRBV28 with TRBJ2-1, with 7 bases that match TRBD1. Per the germline V gene, CDR1 is MDHEN and CDR2 is SYDVKM. V lost 1 base and J lost 10; bases outside the gene matches: 7. This CDR3 has 14 amino acids.